This entry is about one T cell receptor beta chain. Antigen: not known. These data originate in a study of OX40 agonist ivuxolimab in advanced cancers. Broader study findings: The study observed clonal expansion of CD4+ and CD8+ blood T cells by week 6 at 0.1 to 3.0 mg/kg.

The CDR3 runs 15 residues. Germline V CDR1 and CDR2: SNHLY, FYNNEI. V lost 4 bases and J lost 0, with 12 bases in between. TCRdb's table, derived via immunoSEQ multiplex PCR, lists solely in-frame clones and lacks some. Among around 86,000 clones, about 80% were seen once, and the ten largest hold approximately 2.6%. This material consisted of CD4+ or CD8+ T cells sorted from blood, taken in a trial of the OX40 agonist ivuxolimab. This chain joins TRBV2 and TRBJ1-2; D is undetermined. The sequence was obtained from an adult with an advanced solid tumor such as melanoma, head and neck, liver or kidney cancer. CDR3 sequence: CASSGRGISNYGYTF. The CDR3 coding sequence is TGTGCCAGCAGTGGCCGCGGGATCTCTAACTATGGCTACACCTTC.